The next 23 T cell receptor beta chains were all read from a single sample in a study of Ad26.COV2.S vaccination and SARS-CoV-2 variants (dated by TCRdb to about 2021). The method behind the library was the immunoSEQ multiplex PCR assay. The immuneACCESS repertoire file appears here via TCRdb, limited to in-frame rearrangements. These files lack a portion of the clones; in checked studies, under half of the deficit traces to unresolved V genes, and the cause of the others is not known. The sample table holds approximately 460,000 clones, of which 80% to 90% were seen once. Of the sample, 1.5% to 2% is held by the ten largest clones. The treatment or condition label corresponds to: 19 received Ad26.COV2.S at low or high dose, single or two shots; roughly five received placebo; per-sample allocation not given. Repertoires of vaccine and placebo recipients were sequenced from samples taken on day 63 after the first injection.

Specimen: peripheral blood, collected in a trial of Ad26.COV2.S vaccine versus placebo. These receptor sequences come from a person aged 18 to 65 who received the Ad26.COV2.S COVID-19 vaccine or a placebo.

The V call is TRBV6-5, the J call TRBJ1-1; 8 positions agree with TRBD1. This CDR3 is built from 14 residues. The J segment lost 1 base and the V segment lost 6 bases, leaving 4 bases of the junction unmatched. Germline CDR1 and CDR2: MNHEY and SVGAGI. Here the CDR3 reads CASREGQENTEAFF. Written as DNA, the CDR3 is TGTGCCAGCAGGGAGGGACAGGAGAACACTGAAGCTTTCTTT.

The V gene is TRBV5-1, the J gene TRBJ1-1; unclear D gene. Trimming removed 2 bases at V and 2 bases at J, with 10 bases between. Germline values: CDR1 SGHRS, CDR2 YFSETQ. This CDR3 contains 14 residues. CDR3 nucleotides: TGCGCCAGCAGCTTTTATGGTGGAAACACTGAAGCTTTCTTT. Amino acids: CASSFYGGNTEAFF.

CDR3 nucleotide sequence: TGTGCCAGCAGCTTAGCGCCTAGCGGGACCTACGAGCAGTACTTC. Protein: CASSLAPSGTYEQYF. The chain employs TRBV7-2 and TRBJ2-7; 9 bases fit TRBD2. After removal of 0 bases from V and 2 bases from J, the junction contained 2 bases not matched to a gene. Germline lookup yields CDR1 SGHTA and CDR2 FQGNSA. The CDR3 loop spans 15 amino acids.

The CDR3: CASSPRDSTLSYNEQFF. CDR3 nucleotides: TGTGCCAGCAGCCCCAGGGACTCGACACTTTCCTACAATGAGCAGTTCTTC. This chain links TRBV9 with TRBJ2-1; tentatively, D is TRBD2 (6 bases). The CDR3 is 17 residues long. Trimming left V 4 bases short and J 1 base short, with 18 bases between. Germline V lookup: CDR1 SGDLS, CDR2 YYNGEE.

The chain is built from TRBV7-6 and TRBJ2-7; D is perhaps TRBD1 or TRBD2 (6 bases each). V was trimmed by 5 bases and J by 7 bases, leaving 27 bases between them. The germline V gene encodes CDR1 SGHVS and CDR2 FNYEAQ. The CDR3 covers 17 residues. DNA of the CDR3: TGTGCCAGCAGCCTAAGAGGAACAGGGTTAGCGGCCTCGGAGCAGTACTTC. It yields the protein CASSLRGTGLAASEQYF.

This chain uses TRBV20-1 with TRBJ1-1, with D unclear. There are 11 residues in the CDR3. V was cut by 5 bases and J by 5 bases, with 9 bases left in between. CDR1 and CDR2 (germline): DFQATT, SNEGSKA (reference sequence). CDR3: CSAPTPTEAFF. CDR3 sequence (DNA): TGCAGTGCTCCCACCCCGACTGAAGCTTTCTTT.

The chain is built from TRBV28 and TRBJ1-2; possible D gene TRBD1, 5 bases. Germline V gene sequence: CDR1 MDHEN, CDR2 SYDVKM. CDR3 length: 15 amino acids. V lost 2 bases and J lost 2, with 12 bases in between. CDR3 amino acids: CASSLDTGANYGYTF. The CDR3 DNA reads as TGTGCCAGCAGTTTAGACACTGGGGCGAACTATGGCTACACCTTC.

The V call is TRBV6-5, the J call TRBJ2-7; D is unclear. Between the trimmed V and J ends, which lost 0 bases and 0 bases, there was a span of 9 bases. Germline V gene sequence: CDR1 MNHEY, CDR2 SVGAGI. The length of the CDR3 is 15 residues. The CDR3 loop reads CASSYSNRASYEQYF. The CDR3 bases are TGTGCCAGCAGTTACTCAAACAGAGCCTCCTACGAGCAGTACTTC.

The CDR3 DNA sequence: TGTGCCAGCAGCCCCAGTCTAGCGGGGGGCAGCGGGGAGCTGTTTTTT. Residues: CASSPSLAGGSGELFF. This chain joins TRBV11-3 and TRBJ2-2; 11 positions match TRBD2. Germline V gene sequence: CDR1 SGHNT, CDR2 YENEEA. With 5 bases clipped from V and 7 bases from J, the junction kept 9 bases outside the gene matches. The CDR3 runs to 16 residues.

The rearrangement joins TRBV5-1 to TRBJ1-3; the D gene is possibly TRBD1 (6 bases). Germline values: CDR1 SGHRS, CDR2 YFSETQ. V was pared by 5 bases and J by 0 bases, with 9 bases between. The CDR3 covers 14 residues. The CDR3 sequence: CASRQGSSGNTIYF. In nucleotides, the CDR3 is TGCGCCAGCAGACAGGGCAGCTCTGGAAACACCATATATTTT.

The gene calls are TRBV28 and TRBJ1-2; weak D call: TRBD1 (5 bases). This CDR3 is built from 14 residues. Trimming left V 7 bases short and J 4 bases short, with 16 bases between. CDR1 MDHEN and CDR2 SYDVKM come from the germline V gene. Written as DNA, the CDR3 is TGTGCCAGCATCCAGGGTACCGCCAGCTATGGCTACACCTTC. Protein product: CASIQGTASYGYTF.

This clone was observed a handful of times. This sequence joins TRBV4-1 and TRBJ1-4; the D gene is possibly TRBD1 (6 bases). The germline CDR1 and CDR2 sequences are MGHRA and YSYEKL. This CDR3 has 14 amino acids. V lost 2 bases and J lost 8, with 12 bases in between. The CDR3 sequence is CASSQPGEDEKLFF. The CDR3 DNA reads TGCGCCAGCAGCCAACCAGGGGAGGACGAAAAACTGTTTTTT.

This sequence joins TRBV3-1 (or the pseudogene TRBV3-2) and TRBJ2-1; D not certain. Per germline, CDR1 LGHDT and CDR2 YNNKEL (reference sequence). V gave up 0 bases and J gave up 7 bases, with 13 bases separating them. This CDR3 is built from 15 residues. CDR3 nucleotides: TGTGCCAGCAGCCAAGATTCCAAGGTCTGGAATGAGCAGTTCTTC. This encodes CASSQDSKVWNEQFF.

The chain links TRBV5-8 to TRBJ2-1, with 10 bases that match TRBD2. The J segment lost 9 bases and the V segment lost 0 bases, leaving 3 bases of the junction unmatched. Germline values: CDR1 SGHTS, CDR2 YDEGEE. The CDR3 runs to 14 residues. The CDR3 spells CASSLGLAGVEQFF. DNA for the CDR3: TGTGCCAGCAGCTTGGGCCTAGCGGGAGTTGAGCAGTTCTTC.

The CDR3 region is CAWSGVLGGKLFF. CDR3 nucleotides: TGTGCCTGGAGTGGGGTTTTAGGTGGAAAACTGTTTTTT. The chain recombines TRBV30 with TRBJ1-4; D remains unclear. Trimming stripped 1 base from V and 10 bases from J, with 13 bases between. Germline CDR1 and CDR2: GTSNPN and SVGIG (reference sequence). The length of the CDR3 is 13 residues.

This clone was recorded a few times. The chain recombines TRBV28 with TRBJ2-7, with TRBD2 matching 9 bases. CDR1 and CDR2 from the germline V gene are MDHEN and SYDVKM. The V and J ends lost 6 bases and 0 bases, in that order; junction bases with no gene match: 6. CDR3 length equals 15 residues. DNA for the CDR3: TGTGCCAGCAGGCTCCATAGCGGGAGCTCCTACGAGCAGTACTTC. Its protein product is CASRLHSGSSYEQYF.

As for this clone: A much larger clone is a single base away; this may be a read error. The gene calls are TRBV2 and TRBJ1-4; 11 positions agree with TRBD1. CDR3 size: 14 residues. J gave up 7 bases and V 6 bases, and 4 bases lay outside the gene matches. Germline V gives CDR1 SNHLY, CDR2 FYNNEI. In DNA form, the CDR3 reads TGTGCCAGCAGGGCCGGGACAGGGGGTGAAAAACTGTTTTTT. It encodes CASRAGTGGEKLFF.

This chain links TRBV19 with TRBJ1-1; the D is unclear. The CDR3 is 15 residues long. In germline, CDR1 is LNHDA, CDR2 SQIVND (reference sequence). The V and J ends lost 0 bases and 1 base respectively, with 9 bases between them. The CDR3 region has the DNA TGTGCCAGTAGTATAGATCAGACCGGGAACACTGAAGCTTTCTTT. Translation gives CASSIDQTGNTEAFF.

The chain employs TRBV10-3 and TRBJ1-1; 7 bases agree with TRBD1. Per germline, CDR1 ENHRY and CDR2 SYGVKD. V shed 6 bases, J shed 6 bases, and the junction held 10 bases outside the gene matches. CDR3 length: 14 amino acids. CDR3 DNA sequence: TGTGCCATCAGACGACAGGGCGGAACGGCTGAAGCTTTCTTT. Protein product: CAIRRQGGTAEAFF.

This clone was found once. This rearrangement joins TRBV2 to TRBJ2-3; D is ambiguous. The CDR3 runs to 15 residues. Germline V gives CDR1 SNHLY, CDR2 FYNNEI. V shed 6 bases and J shed 2 bases, with 15 bases lying between them. The CDR3 loop is CASRKDIASTDTQYF. The DNA for the CDR3 is TGTGCCAGCAGAAAAGATATAGCCTCCACAGATACGCAGTATTTT.

This sequence joins TRBV11-3 and TRBJ2-1; tentative D call: TRBD2 (5 bases). This CDR3 spans 16 amino acids. V was trimmed by 0 bases and J by 4 bases, leaving 13 bases between them. In germline, CDR1 is SGHNT, CDR2 YENEEA. DNA for the CDR3: TGTGCCAGCAGCTTAGAGGGAGAGGGCCTTTACAATGAGCAGTTCTTC. Translation gives CASSLEGEGLYNEQFF.

This chain joins TRBV7-9 and TRBJ2-4; 8 nucleotides align to TRBD1. The V gene's germline CDR1 is SEHNR and CDR2 FQNEAQ (reference sequence). The CDR3 loop spans 14 amino acids. Trimming removed 3 bases from V and 5 bases from J; junction bases left unmatched: 3. CDR3 loop: CASSFRQGQNIQYF. In nucleotides, the CDR3 is TGTGCCAGCAGCTTCCGACAGGGGCAAAACATTCAGTACTTC.

The chain recombines TRBV7-9 with TRBJ2-6; TRBD1 matches 7 bases. The V and J ends lost 3 bases and 1 base, in that order; junction bases with no gene match: 0. CDR1 is SEHNR, CDR2 FQNEAQ, per germline (reference sequence). The CDR3 extends over 15 amino acids. CDR3 in amino acids: CASSLGQSGANVLTF. CDR3 bases: TGTGCCAGCAGCTTGGGACAGTCTGGGGCCAACGTCCTGACTTTC.